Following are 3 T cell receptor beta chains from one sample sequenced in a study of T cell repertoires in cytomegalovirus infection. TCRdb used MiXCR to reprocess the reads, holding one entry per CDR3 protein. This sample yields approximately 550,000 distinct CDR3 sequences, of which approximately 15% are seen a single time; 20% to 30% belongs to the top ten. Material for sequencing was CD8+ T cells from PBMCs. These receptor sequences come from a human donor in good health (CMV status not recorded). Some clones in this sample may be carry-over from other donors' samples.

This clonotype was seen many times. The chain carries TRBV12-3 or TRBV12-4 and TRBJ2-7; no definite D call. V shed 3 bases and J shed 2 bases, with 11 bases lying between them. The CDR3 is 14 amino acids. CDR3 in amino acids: CASSLIEIPYEQYF. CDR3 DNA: TGTGCCAGCAGTTTGATCGAAATTCCCTACGAGCAGTACTTC.

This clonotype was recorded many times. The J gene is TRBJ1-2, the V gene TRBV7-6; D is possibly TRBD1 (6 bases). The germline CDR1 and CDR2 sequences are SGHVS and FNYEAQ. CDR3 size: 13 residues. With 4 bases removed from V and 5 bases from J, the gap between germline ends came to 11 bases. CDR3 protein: CASSSQGIYGYTF. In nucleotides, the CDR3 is TGTGCCAGCAGCTCGCAGGGGATATATGGCTACACCTTC.

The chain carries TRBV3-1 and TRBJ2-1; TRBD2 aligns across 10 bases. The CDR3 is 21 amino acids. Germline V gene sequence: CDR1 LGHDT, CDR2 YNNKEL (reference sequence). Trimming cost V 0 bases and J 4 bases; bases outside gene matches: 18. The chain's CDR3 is CASSQEALLAGATSGYNEQFF. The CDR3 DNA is TGTGCCAGCAGCCAAGAGGCTCTTCTAGCGGGGGCGACTTCGGGTTACAATGAGCAGTTCTTC.